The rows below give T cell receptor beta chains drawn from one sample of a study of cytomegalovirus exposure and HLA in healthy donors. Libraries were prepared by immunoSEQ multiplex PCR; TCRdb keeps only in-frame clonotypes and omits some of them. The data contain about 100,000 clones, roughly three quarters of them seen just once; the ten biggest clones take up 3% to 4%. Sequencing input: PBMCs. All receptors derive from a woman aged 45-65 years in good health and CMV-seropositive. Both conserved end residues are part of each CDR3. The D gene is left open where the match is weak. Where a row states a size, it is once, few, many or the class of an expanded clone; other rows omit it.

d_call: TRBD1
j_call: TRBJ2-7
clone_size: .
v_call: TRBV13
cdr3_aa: CASSHTGAPYEQYF
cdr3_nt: TGTGCCAGCAGCCACACAGGGGCCCCCTACGAGCAGTACTTC

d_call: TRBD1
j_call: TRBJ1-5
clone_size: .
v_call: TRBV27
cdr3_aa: CASSLSGTDSNQPQHF
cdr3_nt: TGTGCCAGCAGTTTATCTGGGACAGATAGCAATCAGCCCCAGCATTTT

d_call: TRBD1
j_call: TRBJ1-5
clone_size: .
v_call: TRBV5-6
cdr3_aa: CASSPWTGVINQPQHF
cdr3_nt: TGTGCCAGCAGCCCCTGGACAGGGGTCATCAATCAGCCCCAGCATTTT

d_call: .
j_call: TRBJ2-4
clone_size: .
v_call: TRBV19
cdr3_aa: CASTTALGGKNIQYF
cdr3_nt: TGTGCCAGTACTACCGCTTTGGGAGGTAAAAACATTCAGTACTTC

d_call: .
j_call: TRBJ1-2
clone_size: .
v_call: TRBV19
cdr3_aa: CASSIESGVRYGYTF
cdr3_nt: TGTGCCAGTAGTATAGAGTCCGGGGTCCGCTATGGCTACACCTTC

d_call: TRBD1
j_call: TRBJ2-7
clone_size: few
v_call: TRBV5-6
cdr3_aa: CASSSGTATYEQYF
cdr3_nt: TGTGCCAGCAGCTCCGGGACAGCGACCTACGAGCAGTACTTC

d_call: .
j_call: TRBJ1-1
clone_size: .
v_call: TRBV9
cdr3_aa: CASSEGGIAEAFF
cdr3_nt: TGTGCCAGCAGTGAGGGAGGAATCGCTGAAGCTTTCTTT

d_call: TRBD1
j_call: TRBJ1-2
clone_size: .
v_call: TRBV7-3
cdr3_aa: CASSPGTGRGYTF
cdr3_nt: TGTGCCAGCAGCCCCGGGACAGGCCGGGGCTACACCTTC

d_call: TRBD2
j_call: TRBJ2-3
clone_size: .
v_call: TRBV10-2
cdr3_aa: CASSEPAGGTDTQYF
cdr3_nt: TGCGCCAGCAGTGAACCAGCGGGGGGTACAGATACGCAGTATTTT

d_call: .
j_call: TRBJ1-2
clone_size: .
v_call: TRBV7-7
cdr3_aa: CASSLGRGDYGYTF
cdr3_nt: TGTGCTAGCAGCTTAGGCAGGGGAGACTATGGCTACACCTTC

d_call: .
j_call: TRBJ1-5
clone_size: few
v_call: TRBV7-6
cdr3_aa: CASSLGGVGQPQHF
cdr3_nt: TGTGCCAGCAGCTTAGGCGGGGTCGGTCAGCCCCAGCATTTT

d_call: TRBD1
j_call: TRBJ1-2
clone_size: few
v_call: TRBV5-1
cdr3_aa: CASSDGTGGYGYTF
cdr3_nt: TGCGCCAGCAGCGACGGGACAGGGGGTTATGGCTACACCTTC

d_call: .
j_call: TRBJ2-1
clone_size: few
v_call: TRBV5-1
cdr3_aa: CASNPTLGNEQFF
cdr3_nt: TGCGCCAGCAACCCTACCCTCGGTAATGAGCAGTTCTTC

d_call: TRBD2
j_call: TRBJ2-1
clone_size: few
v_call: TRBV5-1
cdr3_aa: CASSTTSGRSGPVEQFF
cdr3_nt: TGCGCCAGCAGCACAACTAGCGGGAGGTCAGGCCCGGTTGAGCAGTTCTTC

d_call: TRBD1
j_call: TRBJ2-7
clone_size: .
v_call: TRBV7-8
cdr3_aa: CASSPAAGQGSYEQYF
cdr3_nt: TGTGCCAGCAGCCCCGCCGCGGGACAGGGCTCCTACGAGCAGTACTTC

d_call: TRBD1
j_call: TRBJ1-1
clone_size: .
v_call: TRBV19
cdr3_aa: CASRTPDRGAEAFF
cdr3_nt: TGTGCCAGTAGAACCCCGGACAGGGGGGCTGAAGCTTTCTTT

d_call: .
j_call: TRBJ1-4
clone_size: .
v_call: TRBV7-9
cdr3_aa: CASSLALRGNEKLFF
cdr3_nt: TGTGCCAGCAGCTTAGCTCTTAGGGGTAATGAAAAACTGTTTTTT

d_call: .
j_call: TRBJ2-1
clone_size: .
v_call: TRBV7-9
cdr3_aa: CASSVRDMTGYNEQFF
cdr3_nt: TGTGCCAGCAGCGTTCGGGACATGACGGGTTACAATGAGCAGTTCTTC

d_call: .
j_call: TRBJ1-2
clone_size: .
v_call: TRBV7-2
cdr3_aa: CASSLRGGATF
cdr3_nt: TGTGCCAGCAGCTTAAGGGGGGGCGCCACCTTC

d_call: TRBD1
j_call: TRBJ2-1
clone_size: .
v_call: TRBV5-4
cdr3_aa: CASSSTGGNYNEQFF
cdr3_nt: TGTGCCAGCAGCTCAACAGGGGGCAACTACAATGAGCAGTTCTTC

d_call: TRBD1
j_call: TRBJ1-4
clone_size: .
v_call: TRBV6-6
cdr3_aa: CASSYRSGGEKLFF
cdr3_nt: TGTGCCAGCAGTTACAGGTCAGGGGGAGAAAAACTGTTTTTT

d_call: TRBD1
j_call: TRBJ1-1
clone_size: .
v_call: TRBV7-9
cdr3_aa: CASSLRDRAGMNTEAFF
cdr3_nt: TGTGCCAGCAGCTTACGTGACAGGGCGGGAATGAACACTGAAGCTTTCTTT

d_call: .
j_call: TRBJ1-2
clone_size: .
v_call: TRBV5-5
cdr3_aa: CASSLGQGFNYGYTF
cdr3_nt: TGTGCCAGCAGCTTGGGGCAGGGCTTTAACTATGGCTACACCTTC

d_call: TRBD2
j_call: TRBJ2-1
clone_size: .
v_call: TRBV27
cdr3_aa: CASSPRLAGNNEQFF
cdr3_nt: TGTGCCAGCAGTCCCCGACTAGCGGGCAACAATGAGCAGTTCTTC

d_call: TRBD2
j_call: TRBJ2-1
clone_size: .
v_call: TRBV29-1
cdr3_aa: CSVLAETYNEQFF
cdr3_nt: TGCAGCGTCCTAGCGGAAACCTACAATGAGCAGTTCTTC

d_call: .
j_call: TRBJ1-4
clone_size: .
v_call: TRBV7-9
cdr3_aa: CSSSFTVEKLFF
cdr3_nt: TGTTCCAGCAGCTTTACTGTAGAAAAACTGTTTTTT

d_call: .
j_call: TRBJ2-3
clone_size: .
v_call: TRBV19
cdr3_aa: CASSITLGGVGTDTQYF
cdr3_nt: TGTGCCAGTAGTATCACCTTAGGGGGAGTAGGCACAGATACGCAGTATTTT

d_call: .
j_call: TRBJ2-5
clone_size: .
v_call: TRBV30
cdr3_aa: CAWSVRTGETQYF
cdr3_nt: TGTGCCTGGAGTGTAAGGACTGGGGAGACCCAGTACTTC

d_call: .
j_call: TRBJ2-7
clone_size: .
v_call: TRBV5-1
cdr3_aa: CASSQERYEQYF
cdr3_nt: TGCGCCAGCAGCCAGGAACGATACGAGCAGTACTTC